Sequencing of this TCR beta chain was carried out in a study of T cells after yellow fever vaccination. TCRdb recomputed calls from the 5' RACE reads with MiXCR, one row per CDR3 protein. The repertoire has 65,000 to 90,000 distinct CDR3 sequences, roughly 8% of them found once; the top ten carry 41%. Looked up from germline, CDR1 is SGHDN and CDR2 is FVKESK. The CDR3 totals 12 residues. Of note for this clonotype: The germline gene is not matched at one end of the junction; a read error may be the cause.

Sequencing was performed on CD8+ T cells sorted from PBMCs, taken on the day of the yellow fever booster vaccination. V and J are TRBV14 and TRBJ2-7; perhaps TRBD2 as D (6 bases). This sequence was found in a man aged 25-45 years who received the YFV17D yellow fever vaccine. CDR3 amino acids: CASSPAGPREDF. In DNA form, the CDR3 reads TGTGCCAGCAGCCCGGCGGGGCCCCGCGAGGACTTC.